Included here is one T cell receptor (beta chain) sequence, with context. Original handling: Estimation of nucleated cell counts relied on the amplification of reference gene primers. TCRdb keeps only in-frame clones here, not all; method: immunoSEQ multiplex PCR. The V and J calls and clone size were taken over from that table, and D and trimming were inferred from the DNA. Counted here are approximately 270,000 clones, around 88% occurring once; the ten biggest clones make up around 0.88%. The length of the CDR3 is 11 residues. Germline CDR1 reads LNHNV; CDR2 reads YYDKDF (reference sequence). Trimming took off 10 bases at V and 7 bases at J, with 14 bases between the two ends. This entry belongs to a study of blood T cell repertoires in COVID-19.

The sequenced sample consisted of peripheral blood. This clonotype was obtained from a man between 25 and 39 years old with acute or convalescent COVID-19. This sequence joins TRBV15 and TRBJ2-7, with D possibly matching TRBD2 (5 bases). The DNA of the CDR3 is TGTGCCAGCTCCTCGGGGTTGGAGCAGTACTTC. Its translation is CASSSGLEQYF.